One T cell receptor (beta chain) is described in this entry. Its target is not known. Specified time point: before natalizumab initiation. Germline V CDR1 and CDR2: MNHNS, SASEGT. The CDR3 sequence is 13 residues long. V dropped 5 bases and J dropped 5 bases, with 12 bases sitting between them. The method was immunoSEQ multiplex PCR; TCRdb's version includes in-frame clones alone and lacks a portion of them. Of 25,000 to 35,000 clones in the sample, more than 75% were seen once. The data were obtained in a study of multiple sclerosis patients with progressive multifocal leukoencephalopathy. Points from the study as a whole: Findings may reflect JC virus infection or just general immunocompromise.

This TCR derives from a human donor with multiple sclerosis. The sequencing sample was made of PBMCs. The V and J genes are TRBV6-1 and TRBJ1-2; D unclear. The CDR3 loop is CASSPSLAYGYTF. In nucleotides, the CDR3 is TGTGCCAGCAGTCCTTCCTTGGCGTATGGCTACACCTTC.